The 10 T cell receptor beta chains presented below share a single source sample, sequenced in a study of Ad26.COV2.S vaccination and SARS-CoV-2 variants. The table came from immunoSEQ multiplex PCR; TCRdb's copy has only in-frame clones and leaves some out. The table records hundreds of thousands of clones, about nine tenths of them present only once. The treatment is: roughly 20 received Ad26.COV2.S at low or high dose, single or two shots; about five received placebo; per-sample allocation not given. Day 63 following the first vaccine or placebo injection was when the samples were taken. The sequencing used peripheral blood, collected in a trial of Ad26.COV2.S vaccine versus placebo. Source of these receptors: a person between 18 and 65 years old who received the Ad26.COV2.S COVID-19 vaccine or a placebo.

The rearrangement uses TRBV4-1 and TRBJ1-2; 7 bases map to TRBD1. CDR1 MGHRA and CDR2 YSYEKL come from the germline V gene. V lost 3 bases to trimming and J lost 9 bases; unmatched junction nucleotides: 13. This CDR3 spans 15 amino acids. The CDR3 is CASSQLSELGQRYTF. The CDR3 nucleotides read TGCGCCAGCAGCCAGCTGTCCGAGCTGGGACAGCGCTACACCTTC.

There are a few counts of this clone. The J gene is TRBJ2-2, the V gene TRBV11-3; no clear D gene. Trimming took off 5 bases at V and 3 bases at J, with 19 bases between the two ends. The length of the CDR3 is 17 residues. Germline V gives CDR1 SGHNT, CDR2 YENEEA. CDR3 DNA: TGTGCCAGCAGCCTTACTATAGGGTTGGGCGACACCGGGGAGCTGTTTTTT. Its translation is CASSLTIGLGDTGELFF.

This chain joins TRBV7-9 and TRBJ2-5; TRBD1 aligns across 11 bases. This CDR3 comprises 15 residues. The V and J ends lost 3 bases and 2 bases, in that order; junction bases with no gene match: 2. The germline CDR1 and CDR2 sequences are SEHNR and FQNEAQ (reference sequence). DNA of the CDR3: TGTGCCAGCAGCTTTGGGACAGGGGGGCAAGAGACCCAGTACTTC. Its protein is CASSFGTGGQETQYF.

The genes are TRBV19 and TRBJ2-3; D tentatively fits TRBD1 or TRBD2 (6 bases each). Trimming left V 4 bases short and J 6 bases short, with 17 bases between. The CDR3 runs to 15 residues. Germline lookup yields CDR1 LNHDA and CDR2 SQIVND (reference sequence). The CDR3 protein is CASSSLEGGWDTQYF. CDR3 DNA: TGTGCCAGTAGTAGTCTTGAGGGGGGCTGGGATACGCAGTATTTT.

This clone was picked up a small number of times. The chain recombines TRBV5-1 with TRBJ1-6, with TRBD1 matching over 7 bases. CDR3 size: 16 residues. J gave up 8 bases and V 5 bases, and 13 bases lay outside the gene matches. Germline CDR1 SGHRS, CDR2 YFSETQ. CDR3 amino acids: CASRYRGADFYSPLHF. The CDR3 DNA sequence: TGCGCCAGCAGATACAGGGGCGCGGATTTTTATTCACCCCTCCACTTT. Looking up the rest from reference TRBV5-1 and TRBJ1-6 gives the full variable domain: KAGVTQTPRYLIKTRGQQVTLSCSPISGHRSVSWYQQTPGQGLQFLFEYFSETQRNKGNFPGRFSGRQFSNSRSEMNVSTLELGDSALYLCASRYRGADFYSPLHFGNGTRLTVT.

The V call is TRBV4-3, the J call TRBJ1-6, with 11 bases identical to TRBD1. Unmatched junction bases numbered 8, after V lost 0 bases and J lost 7 bases. This CDR3 has 18 residues. Germline assignment: CDR1 LGHNA and CDR2 YSLEER. The CDR3: CASSQDPDRGRGNSPLHF. The CDR3 bases are TGCGCCAGCAGCCAAGATCCGGACAGGGGGCGAGGGAATTCACCCCTCCACTTT.

The rearrangement links TRBV7-9 to TRBJ2-3; 14 nucleotides agree with TRBD2. Germline V gene lookup returns CDR1 SEHNR and CDR2 FQNEAQ (reference sequence). The CDR3 runs to 17 residues. The V segment lost 4 bases and the J segment 1 base; nucleotides outside the gene matches: 4. This CDR3 is CASSSGLAGARTDTQYF. The DNA for the CDR3 is TGTGCCAGCAGCTCGGGACTAGCGGGGGCCCGCACAGATACGCAGTATTTT.

This chain connects TRBV5-6 to TRBJ1-6; 9 bases align to TRBD1. The trim removed 0 bases at V and 5 bases at J, leaving 12 bases unmatched. Germline lookup yields CDR1 SGHDT and CDR2 YYEEEE. CDR3 length: 19 amino acids. The CDR3 spells CASSLAGTGFRPNNSPLHF. In DNA form, the CDR3 reads TGTGCCAGCAGCTTGGCCGGGACAGGGTTCCGACCAAATAATTCACCCCTCCACTTT.

The chain couples TRBV9 to TRBJ2-7; 8 positions agree with TRBD2. J gave up 3 bases and V 0 bases, and 5 bases lay outside the gene matches. The germline gives CDR1 SGDLS, CDR2 YYNGEE. CDR3 length equals 15 residues. The CDR3 sequence: CASSVAGGGNYEQYF. The CDR3, as DNA: TGTGCCAGCAGCGTAGCCGGCGGGGGGAACTACGAGCAGTACTTC.

J is TRBJ1-2 and V is TRBV18; D is possibly TRBD1 (6 bases). Germline-derived CDR1 and CDR2 are KGHSH and LQKENI. The V end was cut by 4 bases, the J end by 3 bases, with 12 bases between. The length of the CDR3 is 14 residues. Written as DNA, the CDR3 is TGTGCCAGCTCACGGACAGAAGCTGACTATGGCTACACCTTC. This encodes CASSRTEADYGYTF.